A single sample gave rise to the 11 T cell receptor beta chains below, sequenced in a study of blood T cell repertoires in COVID-19. Sequencing used immunoSEQ multiplex PCR; TCRdb keeps in-frame clones, though not all of them. Of 70,000 to 95,000 clones in the sample, about 81% were seen once. Material for sequencing was peripheral blood. Receptors were obtained from a human donor in a cohort sampled during active COVID-19.

The chain uses TRBV30 and TRBJ1-2, with D possibly being TRBD1 (5 bases). Germline assignment: CDR1 GTSNPN and CDR2 SVGIG (reference sequence). Trimming took 2 bases from V and 2 from J, leaving 6 bases between them. The CDR3 consists of 12 residues. Written as DNA, the CDR3 is TGTGCCTGGAGTCGACAGAACTATGGCTACACCTTC. It yields the protein CAWSRQNYGYTF.

The chain recombines TRBV7-8 with TRBJ1-2; no clear D gene. The CDR3 totals 12 residues. Germline V gene lookup returns CDR1 SGHVS and CDR2 FQNEAQ. Trimming pared 2 bases from V and 5 bases from J, leaving 6 bases between. The DNA of the CDR3 is TGTGCCAGCAGCTTAATCAATTATGGCTACACCTTC. Its translation: CASSLINYGYTF.

The chain couples TRBV5-1 to TRBJ1-4; 8 bases fit TRBD1. Germline trimming cut 10 bases from V and 7 bases from J; bases unmatched to any gene: 6. Germline lookup yields CDR1 SGHRS and CDR2 YFSETQ. CDR3 size: 12 residues. As DNA, the CDR3 is TGCGCCCCCAGGGGGCCAAGTGAAAAACTGTTTTTT. Its protein product is CAPRGPSEKLFF.

This chain joins TRBV28 and TRBJ2-7, with a possible D match to TRBD2 (6 bases). Trimming pared 5 bases from V and 4 bases from J, leaving 12 bases between. This CDR3 region has 13 residues. CDR1 and CDR2 from the germline V gene are MDHEN and SYDVKM. The CDR3 DNA reads as TGTGCCAGCAGTCGGTACGGGACTTACGAGCAGTACTTC. This codes for CASSRYGTYEQYF.

V and J are TRBV6-2 or TRBV6-3 and TRBJ2-2, with D unresolved. Germline CDR1 is MNHEY and CDR2 is SVGEGT. The germline V and J ends were trimmed by 2 bases and 3 bases, with 4 bases remaining between them. CDR3 length equals 13 residues. The CDR3 DNA reads as TGTGCCAGCAGTTACCAATACACCGGGGAGCTGTTTTTT. Its protein is CASSYQYTGELFF.

This rearrangement joins TRBV6-1 to TRBJ1-1; TRBD1 matches at 8 bases. Trimming at V came to 2 bases and at J to 1 base, leaving 6 bases not matched to a gene. Per the germline V gene, CDR1 is MNHNS and CDR2 is SASEGT. The CDR3 spans 16 residues. This CDR3 is CASSEFGRGQNTEAFF. DNA for the CDR3: TGTGCCAGCAGTGAATTTGGCAGGGGGCAGAACACTGAAGCTTTCTTT.

The V gene is TRBV27, the J gene TRBJ1-2, with 9 nucleotides matching TRBD1. The ends lost 5 bases at V and 3 bases at J; junction bases unmatched: 7. The germline CDR1 and CDR2 sequences are MNHEY and SMNVEV (reference sequence). The CDR3 runs 15 residues. The CDR3 region is CASSTGTGPDYGYTF. Here the CDR3 DNA reads TGTGCCAGCAGTACCGGGACAGGGCCTGACTATGGCTACACCTTC.

J is TRBJ1-6 and V is TRBV30, with TRBD1 matching over 7 bases. Germline CDR1 GTSNPN, CDR2 SVGIG (reference sequence). The CDR3 has 13 amino acids. Trimming removed 8 bases from V and 1 base from J; junction bases left unmatched: 2. CDR3 amino acids: CAAGGSYNSPLHF. The DNA of the CDR3 is TGTGCCGCAGGGGGATCCTATAATTCACCCCTCCACTTT. Full variable domain (outside the CDR3, taken from reference TRBV30 and TRBJ1-6): SQTIHQWPATLVQPVGSPLSLECTVEGTSNPNLYWYRQAAGRGLQLLFYSVGIGQISSEVPQNLSASRPQDRQFILSSKKLLLSDSGFYLCAAGGSYNSPLHFGNGTRLTVT.

The V call is TRBV15, the J call TRBJ2-1; the match to TRBD1 covers 10 bases. Germline V gene data show CDR1 as LNHNV and CDR2 as YYDKDF (reference sequence). CDR3 length: 15 residues. Trimming removed 6 bases from V and 4 bases from J; junction bases left unmatched: 6. CDR3 sequence reads: CATRRTGGVYNEQFF. DNA of the CDR3: TGTGCCACCAGAAGGACAGGGGGGGTATACAATGAGCAGTTCTTC.

The gene calls are TRBV15 and TRBJ1-2; D is uncertain. Germline V CDR1 and CDR2: LNHNV, YYDKDF (reference sequence). This CDR3 spans 13 amino acids. The V and J ends lost 0 bases and 5 bases respectively, with 7 bases between them. The CDR3 DNA reads as TGTGCCACCAGCAGAGATCACCAGTATGGCTACACCTTC. Translating it yields CATSRDHQYGYTF.

The chain is built from TRBV4-3 and TRBJ1-2, with 8 bases identical to TRBD1. This CDR3 contains 15 residues. V lost 4 bases and J lost 3; bases outside the gene matches: 7. Looked up from germline, CDR1 is LGHNA and CDR2 is YSLEER. CDR3 protein: CASSPGQGVDYGYTF. CDR3 DNA: TGCGCCAGCAGCCCTGGACAGGGTGTAGACTATGGCTACACCTTC.